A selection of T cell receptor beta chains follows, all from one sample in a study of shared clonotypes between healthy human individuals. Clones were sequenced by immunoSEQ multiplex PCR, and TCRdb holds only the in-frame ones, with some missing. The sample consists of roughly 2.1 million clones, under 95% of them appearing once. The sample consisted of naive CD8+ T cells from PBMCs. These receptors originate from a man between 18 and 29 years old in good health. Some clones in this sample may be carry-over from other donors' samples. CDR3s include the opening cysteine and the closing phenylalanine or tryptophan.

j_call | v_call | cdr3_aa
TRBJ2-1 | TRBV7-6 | CASSSGGSYNEQFF
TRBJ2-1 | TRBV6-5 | CATQRESWTNEQFF
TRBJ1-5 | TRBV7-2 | CASSLGASGNQPQHF
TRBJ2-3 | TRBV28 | CASSLFGARTSDTQYF
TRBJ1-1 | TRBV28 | CTSGGPPMNTEAFF
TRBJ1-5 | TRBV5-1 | CASSPTGAGQPQHF
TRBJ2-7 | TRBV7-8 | CASSIDRGQYF
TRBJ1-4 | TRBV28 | CASREQLTNEKLFF
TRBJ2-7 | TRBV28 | CASSRDPGQVAYEQYF
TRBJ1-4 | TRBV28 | CASSALRVRTEKLFF
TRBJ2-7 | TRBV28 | CASSLRGTSGEQYF
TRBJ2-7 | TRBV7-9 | CASSLYTYEQYF
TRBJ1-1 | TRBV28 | CAVVGGPMNTEAFF
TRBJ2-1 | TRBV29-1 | CSVEGLAGVFLSSYNEQFF
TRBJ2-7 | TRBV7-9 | CASRGGESYEQYF
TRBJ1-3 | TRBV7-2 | CASSLGGAGNTIYF
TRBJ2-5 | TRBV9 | CASSGRDRAGETQYF
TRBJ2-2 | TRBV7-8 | CASSPQGRTTGELFF
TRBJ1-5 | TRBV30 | CAWDSGGGQPQHF
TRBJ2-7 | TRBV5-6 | CASSWNTGGVEQYF
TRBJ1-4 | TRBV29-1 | CSGSGVGEKLFF
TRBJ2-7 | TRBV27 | CASSFSTGEQYF
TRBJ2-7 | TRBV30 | CAWSEGPNFYEQYF
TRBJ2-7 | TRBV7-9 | CASKPGTGGYEQYF